This T cell receptor beta chain originates from a study of monozygotic twins with inflammatory bowel disease. Points from the study as a whole: IBD-affected twins scored below their healthy co-twins in TCRbeta diversity (inverse Simpson).

The length of the CDR3 is 14 residues. The germline V gene has CDR1 MNHNS and CDR2 SASEGT. In the case of this clonotype: Its antigen is undetermined.

Template switching incorporated UMIs with a 6-nucleotide sample barcode. TCRdb re-called the 5' RACE reads and catalogs CDR3 proteins one per entry, DNA excluded. This repertoire includes approximately 340,000 distinct CDR3 sequences. Specimen: blood. This receptor was taken from a human donor with ulcerative colitis or Crohn's disease, or a healthy co-twin of an affected twin (not recorded which). The rearrangement uses TRBV6-1 and TRBJ1-1. CDR3: CASSRKTPNTEAFF.